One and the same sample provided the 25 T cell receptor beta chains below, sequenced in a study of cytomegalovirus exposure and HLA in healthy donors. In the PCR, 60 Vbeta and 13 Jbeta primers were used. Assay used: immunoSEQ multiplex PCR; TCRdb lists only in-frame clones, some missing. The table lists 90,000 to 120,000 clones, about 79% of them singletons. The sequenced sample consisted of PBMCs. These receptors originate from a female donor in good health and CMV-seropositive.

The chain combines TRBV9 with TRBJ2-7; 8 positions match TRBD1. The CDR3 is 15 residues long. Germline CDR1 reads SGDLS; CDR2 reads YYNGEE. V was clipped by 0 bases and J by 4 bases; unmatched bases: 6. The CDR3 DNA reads TGTGCCAGCAGCGTAGCTGCCCAGGGGGCTTACGAGCAGTACTTC. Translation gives CASSVAAQGAYEQYF.

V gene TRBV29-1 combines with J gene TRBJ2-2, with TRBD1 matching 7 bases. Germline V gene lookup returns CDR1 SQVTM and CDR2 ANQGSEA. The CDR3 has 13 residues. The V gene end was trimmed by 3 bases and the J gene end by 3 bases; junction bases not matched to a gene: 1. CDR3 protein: CSVETGYTGELFF. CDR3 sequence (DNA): TGCAGCGTTGAGACAGGGTACACCGGGGAGCTGTTTTTT.

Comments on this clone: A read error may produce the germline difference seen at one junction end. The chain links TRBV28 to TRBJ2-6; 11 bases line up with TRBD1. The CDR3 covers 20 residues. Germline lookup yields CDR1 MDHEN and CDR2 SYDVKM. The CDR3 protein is CAIGGGGQGVIRSGANGLTF. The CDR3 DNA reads TGTGCCATCGGCGGGGGGGGACAGGGGGTAATCCGCTCTGGGGCCAACGGCCTGACTTTC.

CDR3 sequence: CASSAGMNTEAFF. The DNA for the CDR3 is TGTGCCAGTAGTGCCGGGATGAACACTGAAGCTTTCTTT. This chain links TRBV19 with TRBJ1-1, with no clear D. Trimming shortened V by 5 bases and J by 0 bases, and 7 bases separated the two germline ends. The germline CDR1 and CDR2 sequences are LNHDA and SQIVND (reference sequence). The CDR3 is 13 amino acids.

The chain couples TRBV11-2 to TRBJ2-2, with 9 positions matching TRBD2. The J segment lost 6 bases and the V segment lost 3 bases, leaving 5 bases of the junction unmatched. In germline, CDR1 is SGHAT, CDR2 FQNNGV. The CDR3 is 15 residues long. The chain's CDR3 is CASSFQRGDAGELFF. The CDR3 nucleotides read TGTGCCAGCAGCTTTCAGCGGGGGGATGCCGGGGAGCTGTTTTTT.

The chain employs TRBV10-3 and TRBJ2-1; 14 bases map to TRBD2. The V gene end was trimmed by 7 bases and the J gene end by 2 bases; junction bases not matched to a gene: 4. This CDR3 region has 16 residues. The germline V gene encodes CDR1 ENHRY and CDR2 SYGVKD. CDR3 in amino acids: CAINRLAGGPYNEQFF. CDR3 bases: TGTGCCATCAATCGACTAGCGGGGGGGCCCTACAATGAGCAGTTCTTC.

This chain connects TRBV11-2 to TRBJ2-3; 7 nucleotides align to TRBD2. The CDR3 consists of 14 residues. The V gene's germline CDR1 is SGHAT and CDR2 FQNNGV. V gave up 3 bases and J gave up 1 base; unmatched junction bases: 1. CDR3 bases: TGTGCCAGCAGCTTCGCGGGAGGCACAGATACGCAGTATTTT. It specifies CASSFAGGTDTQYF.

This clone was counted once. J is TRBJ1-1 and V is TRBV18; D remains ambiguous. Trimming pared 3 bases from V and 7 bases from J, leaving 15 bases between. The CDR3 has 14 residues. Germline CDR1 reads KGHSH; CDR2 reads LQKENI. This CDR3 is CASSPNGAGIEAFF. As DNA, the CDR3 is TGTGCCAGCTCACCCAACGGAGCCGGGATTGAAGCTTTCTTT.

The CDR3 nucleotides read TGTGCCAGCAGCCAAGGGACAGGGAAGGGAGACACCTTC. Protein product: CASSQGTGKGDTF. The rearrangement joins TRBV7-9 to TRBJ1-2; 9 positions agree with TRBD1. In germline, CDR1 is SEHNR, CDR2 FQNEAQ (reference sequence). Trimming took 5 bases from V and 12 from J; bases not matched to a gene: 10. CDR3 length: 13 amino acids.

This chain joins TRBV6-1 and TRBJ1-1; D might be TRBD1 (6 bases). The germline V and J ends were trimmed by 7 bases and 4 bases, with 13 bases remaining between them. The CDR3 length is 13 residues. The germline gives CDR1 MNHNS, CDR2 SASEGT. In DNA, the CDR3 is TGTGCCAGCAACGTGCAGGGGTCCACTGAAGCTTTCTTT. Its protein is CASNVQGSTEAFF.

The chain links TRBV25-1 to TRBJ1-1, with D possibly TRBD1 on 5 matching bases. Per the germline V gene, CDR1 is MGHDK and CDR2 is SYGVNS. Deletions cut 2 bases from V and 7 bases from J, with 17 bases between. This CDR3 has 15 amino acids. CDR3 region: CASSEGGWGADEAFF. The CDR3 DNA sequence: TGTGCCAGCAGTGAAGGAGGGTGGGGCGCGGATGAAGCTTTCTTT.

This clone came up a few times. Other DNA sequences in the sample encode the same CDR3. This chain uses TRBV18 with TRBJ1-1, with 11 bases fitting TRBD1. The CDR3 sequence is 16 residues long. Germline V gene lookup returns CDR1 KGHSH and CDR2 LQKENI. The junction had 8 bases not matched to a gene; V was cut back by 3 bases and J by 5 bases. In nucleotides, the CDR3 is TGTGCCAGCTCACCGAGGACAGGGGGCGCATTTACTGAAGCTTTCTTT. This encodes CASSPRTGGAFTEAFF. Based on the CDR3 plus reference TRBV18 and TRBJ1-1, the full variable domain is NAGVMQNPRHLVRRRGQEARLRCSPMKGHSHVYWYRQLPEEGLKFMVYLQKENIIDESGMPKERFSAEFPKEGPSILRIQQVVRGDSAAYFCASSPRTGGAFTEAFFGQGTRLTVV.

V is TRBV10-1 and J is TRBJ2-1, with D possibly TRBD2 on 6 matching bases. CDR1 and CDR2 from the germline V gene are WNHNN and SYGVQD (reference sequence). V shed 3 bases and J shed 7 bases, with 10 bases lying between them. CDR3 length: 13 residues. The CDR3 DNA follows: TGCGCCAGCAGTGATGGAGGGGTGAATGAGCAGTTCTTC. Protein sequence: CASSDGGVNEQFF.

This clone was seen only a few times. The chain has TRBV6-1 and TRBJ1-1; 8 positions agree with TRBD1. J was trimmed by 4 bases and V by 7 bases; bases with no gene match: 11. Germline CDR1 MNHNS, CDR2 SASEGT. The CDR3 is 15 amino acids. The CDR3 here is CASTGRQGQSTEAFF. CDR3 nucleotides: TGTGCCAGCACGGGGAGACAGGGGCAGAGCACTGAAGCTTTCTTT.

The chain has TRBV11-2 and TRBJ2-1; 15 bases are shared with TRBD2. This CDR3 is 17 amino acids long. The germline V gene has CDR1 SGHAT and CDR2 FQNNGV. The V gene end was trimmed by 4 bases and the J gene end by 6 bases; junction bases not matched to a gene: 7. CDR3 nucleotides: TGTGCCAGCAGCTACGGGGGACTAGCGGGAGGTGGCAATGAGCAGTTCTTC. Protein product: CASSYGGLAGGGNEQFF.

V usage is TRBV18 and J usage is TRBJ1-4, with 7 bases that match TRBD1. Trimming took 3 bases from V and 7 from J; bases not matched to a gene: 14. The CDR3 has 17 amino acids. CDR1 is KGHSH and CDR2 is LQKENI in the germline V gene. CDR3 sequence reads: CASSPTHRDRKIEKLFF. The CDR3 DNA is TGTGCCAGCTCACCCACCCACCGGGACAGAAAGATTGAAAAACTGTTTTTT.

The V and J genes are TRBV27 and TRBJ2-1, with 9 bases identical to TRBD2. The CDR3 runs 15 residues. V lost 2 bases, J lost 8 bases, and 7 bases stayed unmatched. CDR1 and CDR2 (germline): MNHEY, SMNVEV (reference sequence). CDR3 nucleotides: TGTGCCAGCAGTTTACAAGCGGGGGGCGGCCATGAGCAGTTCTTC. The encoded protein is CASSLQAGGGHEQFF.

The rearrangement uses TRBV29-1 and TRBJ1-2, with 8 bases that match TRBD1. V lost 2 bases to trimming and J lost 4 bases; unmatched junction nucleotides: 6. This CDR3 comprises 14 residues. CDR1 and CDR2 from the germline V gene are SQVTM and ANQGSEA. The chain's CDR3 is CSVETGDRSYGYTF. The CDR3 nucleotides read TGCAGCGTTGAAACTGGGGACAGGAGCTATGGCTACACCTTC.

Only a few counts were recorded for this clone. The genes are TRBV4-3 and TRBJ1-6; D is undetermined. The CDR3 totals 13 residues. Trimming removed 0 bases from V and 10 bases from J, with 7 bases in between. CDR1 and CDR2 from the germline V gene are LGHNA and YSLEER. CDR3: CASSQDTRSPLHF. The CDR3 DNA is TGCGCCAGCAGCCAAGACACTAGGTCACCCCTCCACTTT.

The CDR3 coding sequence is TGCGCCAGCACTAGCGGGAGAAACAATGAGCAGTTCTTC. Amino acids: CASTSGRNNEQFF. The V gene is TRBV5-1, the J gene TRBJ2-1; 10 bases align to TRBD2. CDR3 length: 13 amino acids. Germline V gene lookup returns CDR1 SGHRS and CDR2 YFSETQ. V lost 6 bases to trimming and J lost 5 bases; unmatched junction nucleotides: 2. Full variable domain (rest looked up from reference TRBV5-1 and TRBJ2-1): KAGVTQTPRYLIKTRGQQVTLSCSPISGHRSVSWYQQTPGQGLQFLFEYFSETQRNKGNFPGRFSGRQFSNSRSEMNVSTLELGDSALYLCASTSGRNNEQFFGPGTRLTVL.

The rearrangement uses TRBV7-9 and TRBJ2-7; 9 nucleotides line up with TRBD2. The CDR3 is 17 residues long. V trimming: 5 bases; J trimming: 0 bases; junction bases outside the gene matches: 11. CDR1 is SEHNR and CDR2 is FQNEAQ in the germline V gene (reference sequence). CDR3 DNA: TGTGCCAGCAGCCTAAAGGAAATTAGCGGGAGCTCCTACGAGCAGTACTTC. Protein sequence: CASSLKEISGSSYEQYF.

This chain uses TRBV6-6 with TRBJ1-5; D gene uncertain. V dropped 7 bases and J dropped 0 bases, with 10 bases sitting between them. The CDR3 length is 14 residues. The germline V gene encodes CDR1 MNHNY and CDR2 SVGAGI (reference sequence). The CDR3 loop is CASTSRVSNQPQHF. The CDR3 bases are TGTGCCAGCACCTCCCGAGTTAGCAATCAGCCCCAGCATTTT.

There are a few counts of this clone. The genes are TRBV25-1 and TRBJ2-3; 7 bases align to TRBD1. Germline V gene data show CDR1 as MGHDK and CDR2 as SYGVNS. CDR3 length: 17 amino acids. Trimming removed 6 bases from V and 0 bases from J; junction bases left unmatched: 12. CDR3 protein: CASRHRDRKSSTDTQYF. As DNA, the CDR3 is TGTGCCAGCAGACACCGGGACAGAAAATCTAGCACAGATACGCAGTATTTT.

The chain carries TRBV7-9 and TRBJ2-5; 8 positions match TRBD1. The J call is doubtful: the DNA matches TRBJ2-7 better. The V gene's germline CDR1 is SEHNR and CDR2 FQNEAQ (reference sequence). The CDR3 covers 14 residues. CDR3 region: CASSPGQAFSEQYF. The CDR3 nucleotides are TGTGCCAGCAGCCCGGGACAGGCCTTTAGCGAGCAGTACTTC.

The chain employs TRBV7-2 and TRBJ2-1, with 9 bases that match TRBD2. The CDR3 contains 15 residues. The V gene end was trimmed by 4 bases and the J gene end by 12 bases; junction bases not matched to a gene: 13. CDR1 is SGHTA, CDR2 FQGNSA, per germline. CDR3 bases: TGTGCCAGCAGCTCGCCCGGGACTAGCCATATACGGCAGTTCTTC. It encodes CASSSPGTSHIRQFF.